This passage covers 14 T cell receptor beta chains from one sample sequenced in a study of cytomegalovirus exposure and HLA in healthy donors. The PCR employed 60 Vbeta primers together with 13 Jbeta primers. Data came from immunoSEQ multiplex PCR; TCRdb stores just in-frame clones and leaves some out. The data show fewer than 95,000 clones, around 84% seen once. The sequenced sample was PBMCs. Receptor source: a man aged 18 to 30 in good health and CMV-seronegative.

This clone was detected only once. The chain links TRBV7-9 to TRBJ2-7; D is perhaps TRBD1 (6 bases). V lost 6 bases and J lost 3, with 15 bases in between. This CDR3 is 14 amino acids long. CDR1 SEHNR and CDR2 FQNEAQ come from the germline V gene (reference sequence). The CDR3 bases are TGTGCCAGCAGGACTGGACAGAAAATCTACGAGCAGTACTTC. Its translation is CASRTGQKIYEQYF.

The chain couples TRBV4-2 to TRBJ1-5; TRBD1 matches at 8 bases. CDR3 length: 14 amino acids. V was pared by 5 bases and J by 6 bases, with 6 bases of the junction left unmatched. CDR1 and CDR2 from the germline V gene are LGHNA and YNFKEQ. The CDR3 reads CASSLQGGSQPQHF. CDR3 nucleotides: TGTGCCAGCAGCTTACAGGGGGGCAGTCAGCCCCAGCATTTT.

The rearrangement uses TRBV2 and TRBJ1-1, with 9 bases that match TRBD1. In germline, CDR1 is SNHLY, CDR2 FYNNEI. There are 16 residues in the CDR3. After removal of 10 bases from V and 3 bases from J, the junction contained 15 bases not matched to a gene. Written as DNA, the CDR3 is TGTGCCACAACGCTCGGGGCCGGGACAGGGTACACTGAAGCTTTCTTT. Protein sequence: CATTLGAGTGYTEAFF. Full variable domain (remainder filled in from reference TRBV2 and TRBJ1-1): EPEVTQTPSHQVTQMGQEVILRCVPISNHLYFYWYRQILGQKVEFLVSFYNNEISEKSEIFDDQFSVERPDGSNFTLKIRSTKLEDSAMYFCATTLGAGTGYTEAFFGQGTRLTVV.

The chain links TRBV5-5 to TRBJ2-7; 9 nucleotides match TRBD1. From germline, CDR1 is SGHKS and CDR2 YYEKEE (reference sequence). The CDR3 loop spans 15 amino acids. With V trimmed by 6 bases and J by 6 bases, 13 bases remained unmatched. The CDR3 protein is CASTSQGTGSGEQYF. The CDR3 region has the DNA TGTGCCAGCACCAGCCAAGGGACAGGGTCGGGCGAGCAGTACTTC.

The CDR3 nucleotides read TGTGCCAGCACTGAAGGGACACCCGCCCTATATAGCAATCAGCCCCAGCATTTT. It translates to CASTEGTPALYSNQPQHF. This rearrangement joins TRBV21-1 to TRBJ1-5; the D segment call TRBD1 is taken from the table without a DNA check. TRBV21-1 corresponds to a pseudogene. This CDR3 region has 18 residues.

The chain links TRBV7-9 to TRBJ1-2; 8 nucleotides agree with TRBD1. V dropped 5 bases and J dropped 8; count of bases not matched to a gene: 7. This CDR3 contains 13 residues. Germline CDR1 and CDR2: SEHNR and FQNEAQ (reference sequence). The CDR3 sequence is CASSRGQVVGYTF. CDR3 nucleotide sequence: TGTGCCAGCAGCCGGGGACAGGTCGTGGGCTACACCTTC.

The chain uses TRBV15 and TRBJ1-3, with 7 nucleotides matching TRBD1. The CDR3 totals 15 residues. The germline V gene has CDR1 LNHNV and CDR2 YYDKDF (reference sequence). V lost 4 bases and J lost 4; bases outside the gene matches: 7. CDR3: CATSISRGDGNTIYF. CDR3 nucleotide sequence: TGTGCCACCAGCATTTCCAGGGGGGACGGAAACACCATATATTTT.

This chain joins TRBV9 and TRBJ1-1; 8 nucleotides match TRBD1. The germline V gene has CDR1 SGDLS and CDR2 YYNGEE. This CDR3 has 14 residues. V lost 3 bases to trimming and J lost 4 bases; unmatched junction nucleotides: 5. This CDR3 is CASSEQGEGTEAFF. The CDR3 DNA follows: TGTGCCAGCAGCGAACAGGGGGAAGGCACTGAAGCTTTCTTT.

The chain combines TRBV4-1 with TRBJ1-4; D not resolved. The CDR3 runs to 17 residues. From germline, CDR1 is MGHRA and CDR2 YSYEKL. CDR3 nucleotides: TGCGTCCTTCCCCAATACGTACGGTGGGGAGTTAGAGAAAAACTGTTTTTT. Amino acid sequence: CVLPQYVRWGVREKLFF.

The CDR3 region is CASSPWGGRMNTEAFF. The DNA of the CDR3 is TGTGCCAGCAGTCCCTGGGGGGGCAGGATGAACACTGAAGCTTTCTTT. The gene calls are TRBV27 and TRBJ1-1, with a possible D match to TRBD1 (6 bases). The V end was cut by 5 bases, the J end by 0 bases, with 16 bases between. The length of the CDR3 is 16 residues. CDR1 is MNHEY, CDR2 SMNVEV, per germline (reference sequence).

The rearrangement uses TRBV4-2 and TRBJ2-7; 7 positions agree with TRBD2. There are 13 residues in the CDR3. Germline-derived CDR1 and CDR2 are LGHNA and YNFKEQ. The junction had 4 bases not matched to a gene; V was cut back by 1 base and J by 7 bases. The CDR3 loop is CASSQGTSGEQYF. The DNA for the CDR3 is TGTGCCAGCAGCCAAGGGACTAGTGGTGAGCAGTACTTC.

The J gene is TRBJ2-1, the V gene TRBV2, with 8 bases identical to TRBD2. J gave up 8 bases and V 6 bases, and 12 bases lay outside the gene matches. Germline V gene lookup returns CDR1 SNHLY and CDR2 FYNNEI. The CDR3 is 15 residues long. In DNA, the CDR3 is TGTGCCAGCAGCCCGGACGGGGGGGGTTGGCATGAGCAGTTCTTC. Protein product: CASSPDGGGWHEQFF.

In this sample, this clone turned up once. This chain connects TRBV27 to TRBJ2-2; D is perhaps TRBD1 (5 bases). Germline V lookup: CDR1 MNHEY, CDR2 SMNVEV (reference sequence). This CDR3 comprises 14 residues. Trimming removed 5 bases at V and 3 bases at J, with 10 bases between. The CDR3: CASSPRQYTGELFF. The CDR3 DNA sequence: TGTGCCAGCAGTCCCCGACAGTACACCGGGGAGCTGTTTTTT.

The gene calls are TRBV6-4 and TRBJ2-1; 8 bases line up with TRBD1. The CDR3 runs 16 residues. The V gene end was trimmed by 7 bases and the J gene end by 12 bases; junction bases not matched to a gene: 20. Per germline, CDR1 MRHNA and CDR2 SNTAGT. The CDR3 loop is CASTPEGQVVSIVQFF. For the CDR3, the DNA is TGTGCCAGCACCCCAGAGGGACAGGTGGTCAGCATTGTGCAGTTCTTC.